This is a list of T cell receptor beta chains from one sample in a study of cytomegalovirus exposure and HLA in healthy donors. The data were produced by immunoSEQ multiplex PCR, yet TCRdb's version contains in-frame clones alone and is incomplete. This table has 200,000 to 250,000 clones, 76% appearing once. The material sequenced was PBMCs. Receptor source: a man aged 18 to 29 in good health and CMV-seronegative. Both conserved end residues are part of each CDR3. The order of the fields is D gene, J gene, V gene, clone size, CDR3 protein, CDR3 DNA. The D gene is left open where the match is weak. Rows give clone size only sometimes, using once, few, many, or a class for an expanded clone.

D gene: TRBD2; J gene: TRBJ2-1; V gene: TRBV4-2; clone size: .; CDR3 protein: CASSRQRELAYNEQFF; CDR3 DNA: TGTGCCAGCAGTCGACAGCGGGAGTTGGCCTACAATGAGCAGTTCTTC
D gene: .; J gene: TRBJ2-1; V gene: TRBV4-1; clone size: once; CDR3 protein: CASSQERGGEQFF; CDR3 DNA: TGCGCCAGCAGCCAAGAAAGGGGTGGTGAGCAGTTCTTC
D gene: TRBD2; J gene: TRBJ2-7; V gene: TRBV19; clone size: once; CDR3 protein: CASTSSGRAGSYEQYF; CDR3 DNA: TGTGCCAGTACCTCTAGCGGGAGGGCCGGGTCCTACGAGCAGTACTTC
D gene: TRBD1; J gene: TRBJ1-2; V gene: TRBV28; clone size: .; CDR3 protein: CASSGGTVPMDGYTF; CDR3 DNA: TGTGCCAGCAGTGGGGGGACAGTACCAATGGATGGCTACACCTTC
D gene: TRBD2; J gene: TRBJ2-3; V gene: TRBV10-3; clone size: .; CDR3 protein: CAIRQGSGSDTQYF; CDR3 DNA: TGTGCCATCAGGCAGGGTAGCGGGTCAGATACGCAGTATTTT
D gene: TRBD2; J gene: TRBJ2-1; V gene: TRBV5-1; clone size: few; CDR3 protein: CASSFSGRGDEQFF; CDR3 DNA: TGCGCCAGCAGTTTTTCGGGGCGGGGGGATGAGCAGTTCTTC
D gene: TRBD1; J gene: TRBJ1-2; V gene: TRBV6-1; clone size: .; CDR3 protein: CASRGQARYGYTF; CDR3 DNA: TGTGCCAGCAGAGGACAGGCCCGCTATGGCTACACCTTC
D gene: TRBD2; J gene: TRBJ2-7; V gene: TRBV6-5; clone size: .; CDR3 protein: CASSHPLAGDYEQYF; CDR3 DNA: TGTGCCAGCAGTCACCCTCTAGCGGGAGACTACGAGCAGTACTTC
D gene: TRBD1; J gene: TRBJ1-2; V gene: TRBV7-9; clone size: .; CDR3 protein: CASIIGSPNDRGGYGYTF; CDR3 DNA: TGTGCCAGCATCATAGGCTCCCCCAACGACAGGGGCGGCTATGGCTACACCTTC
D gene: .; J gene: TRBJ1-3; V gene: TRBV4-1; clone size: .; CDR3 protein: CASSQGRGGGNTIYF; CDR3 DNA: TGCGCCAGCAGCCAAGGCAGGGGTGGTGGAAACACCATATATTTT
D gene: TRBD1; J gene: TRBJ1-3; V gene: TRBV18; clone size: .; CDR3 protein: CASSLGTGNSGNTIYF; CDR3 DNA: TGTGCCAGCTCCCTCGGGACAGGGAACTCTGGAAACACCATATATTTT
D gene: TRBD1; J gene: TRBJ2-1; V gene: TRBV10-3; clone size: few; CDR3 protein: CAISSRDRDNEQFF; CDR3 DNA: TGTGCCATCAGTTCCCGGGACAGGGACAATGAGCAGTTCTTC
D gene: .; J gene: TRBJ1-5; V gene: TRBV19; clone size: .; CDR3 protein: CASSIHPGYGLGSQPQHF; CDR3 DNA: TGTGCCAGTAGTATTCACCCGGGTTATGGTTTAGGGAGTCAGCCCCAGCATTTT
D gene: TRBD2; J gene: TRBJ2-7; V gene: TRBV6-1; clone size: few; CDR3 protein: CASSEARPSGSHEQYF; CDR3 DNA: TGTGCCAGCAGTGAAGCCCGGCCTAGCGGGAGCCACGAGCAGTACTTC
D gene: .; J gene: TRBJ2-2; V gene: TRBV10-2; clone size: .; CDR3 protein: CASSESDYRRTGELFF; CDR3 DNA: TGCGCCAGCAGTGAGTCGGACTACCGACGCACCGGGGAGCTGTTTTTT
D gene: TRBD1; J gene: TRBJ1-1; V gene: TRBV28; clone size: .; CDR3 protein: CASRDSPTLRAFF; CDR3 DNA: TGTGCCAGCCGGGACAGCCCGACATTGAGAGCTTTCTTT
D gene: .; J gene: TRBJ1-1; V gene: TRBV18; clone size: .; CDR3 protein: CASSPSMNTEAFF; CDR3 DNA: TGTGCCAGCTCACCATCCATGAACACTGAAGCTTTCTTT
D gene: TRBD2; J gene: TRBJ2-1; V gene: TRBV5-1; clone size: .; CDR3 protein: CASSLAGTSGRNEQFF; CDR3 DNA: TGCGCCAGCAGCTTGGCTGGGACTAGCGGGAGAAATGAGCAGTTCTTC
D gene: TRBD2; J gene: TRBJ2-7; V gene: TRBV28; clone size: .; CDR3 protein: CASRPLAEAAEQYF; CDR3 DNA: TGTGCCAGCAGACCTCTAGCGGAAGCCGCCGAGCAGTACTTC
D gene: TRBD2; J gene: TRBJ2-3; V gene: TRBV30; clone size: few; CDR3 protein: CAWKKPGLAGSTDTQYF; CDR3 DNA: TGTGCCTGGAAAAAACCGGGGCTAGCGGGGAGCACAGATACGCAGTATTTT
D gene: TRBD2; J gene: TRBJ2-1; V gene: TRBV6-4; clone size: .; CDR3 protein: CASSDSSGGDYNEQFF; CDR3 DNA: TGTGCCAGCAGTGACAGTTCGGGAGGGGATTACAATGAGCAGTTCTTC
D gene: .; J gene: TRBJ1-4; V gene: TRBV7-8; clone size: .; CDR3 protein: CASSLAAATNEKLFF; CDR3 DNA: TGTGCCAGCAGCTTAGCGGCAGCAACTAATGAAAAACTGTTTTTT
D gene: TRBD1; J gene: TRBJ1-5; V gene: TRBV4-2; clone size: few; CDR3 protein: CASSQGGTGGPQPQHF; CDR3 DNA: TGTGCCAGCAGCCAAGGGGGGACAGGGGGACCCCAGCCCCAGCATTTT
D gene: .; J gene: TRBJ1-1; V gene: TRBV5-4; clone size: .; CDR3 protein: CASVGGAKAFF; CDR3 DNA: TGTGCCAGCGTAGGGGGGGCTAAAGCTTTCTTT
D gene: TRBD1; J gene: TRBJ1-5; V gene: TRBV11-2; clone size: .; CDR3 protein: CASSSSDRIEPQHF; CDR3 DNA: TGTGCCAGCAGCTCCTCGGACAGGATAGAGCCCCAGCATTTT
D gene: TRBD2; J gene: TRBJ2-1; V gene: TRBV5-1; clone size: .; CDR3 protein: CASSLAGGSSYNEQFF; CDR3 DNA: TGCGCCAGCAGCTTGGCGGGGGGGAGCTCCTACAATGAGCAGTTCTTC
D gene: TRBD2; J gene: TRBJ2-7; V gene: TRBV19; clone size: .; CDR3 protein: CASSIGGSGSYEQYF; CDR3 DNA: TGTGCCAGTAGTATTGGCGGTAGCGGGAGTTACGAGCAGTACTTC
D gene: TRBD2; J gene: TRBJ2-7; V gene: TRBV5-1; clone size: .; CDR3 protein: CASSLFPSGSSYEQYF; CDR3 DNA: TGCGCCAGCAGCTTGTTTCCTAGCGGAAGCTCCTACGAGCAGTACTTC
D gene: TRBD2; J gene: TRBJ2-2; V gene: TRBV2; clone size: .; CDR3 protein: CASTGSGTNTGELFF; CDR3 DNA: TGTGCCAGCACGGGGAGCGGGACGAACACCGGGGAGCTGTTTTTT
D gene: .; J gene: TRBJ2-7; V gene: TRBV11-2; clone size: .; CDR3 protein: CASSRRPGQGLAGPYEQYF; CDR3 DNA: TGTGCCAGCAGCCGCCGCCCGGGACAGGGCCTAGCGGGACCCTACGAGCAGTACTTC
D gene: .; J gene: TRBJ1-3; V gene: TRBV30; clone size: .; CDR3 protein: CAWSPDSYSGNTIYF; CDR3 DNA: TGTGCCTGGAGTCCGGACAGCTACTCTGGAAACACCATATATTTT
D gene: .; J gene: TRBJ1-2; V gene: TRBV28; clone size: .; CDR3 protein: CASSFETPLDGYTF; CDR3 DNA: TGTGCCAGCAGTTTCGAGACACCCTTAGATGGCTACACCTTC
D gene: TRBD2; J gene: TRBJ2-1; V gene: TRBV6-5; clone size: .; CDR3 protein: CASSTGLAGYNEQFF; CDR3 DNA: TGTGCCAGCAGTACCGGACTAGCGGGGTACAATGAGCAGTTCTTC
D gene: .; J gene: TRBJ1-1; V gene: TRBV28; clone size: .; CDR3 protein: CASSAGQGTEAFF; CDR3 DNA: TGTGCCAGCAGTGCCGGGCAGGGAACTGAAGCTTTCTTT
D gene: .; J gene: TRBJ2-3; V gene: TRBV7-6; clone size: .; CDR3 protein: CASSFNGGKTDTQYF; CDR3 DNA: TGTGCCAGCAGCTTCAACGGGGGTAAAACAGATACGCAGTATTTT
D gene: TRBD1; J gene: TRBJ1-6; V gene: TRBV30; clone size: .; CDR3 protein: CAWTWGQVGSPLHF; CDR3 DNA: TGTGCCTGGACCTGGGGACAGGTCGGATCACCCCTCCACTTT
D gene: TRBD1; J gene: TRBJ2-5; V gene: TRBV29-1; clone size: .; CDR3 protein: CSGRQGRETQYF; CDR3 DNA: TGCAGCGGTAGACAGGGGCGGGAGACCCAGTACTTC
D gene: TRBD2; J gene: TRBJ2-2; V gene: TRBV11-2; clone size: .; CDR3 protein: CASSPTLAGGNTGELFF; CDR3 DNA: TGTGCCAGCAGCCCCACCTTAGCGGGAGGGAACACCGGGGAGCTGTTTTTT
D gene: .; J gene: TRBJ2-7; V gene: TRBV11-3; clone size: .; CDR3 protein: CASSSRPGQGSYEQYF; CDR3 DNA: TGTGCCAGCAGCTCCCGACCGGGACAAGGCTCCTACGAGCAGTACTTC
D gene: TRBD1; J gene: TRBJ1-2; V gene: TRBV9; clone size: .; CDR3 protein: CASSVTGTGTGGYTF; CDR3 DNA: TGTGCCAGCAGCGTAACCGGGACAGGGACGGGGGGCTACACCTTC
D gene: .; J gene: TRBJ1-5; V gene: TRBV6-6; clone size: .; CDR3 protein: CASCRETGSNQPQHF; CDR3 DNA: TGTGCCAGCTGCAGAGAGACAGGAAGCAATCAGCCCCAGCATTTT
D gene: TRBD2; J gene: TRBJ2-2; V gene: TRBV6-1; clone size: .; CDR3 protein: CASMGGVGTGELFF; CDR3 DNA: TGTGCCAGCATGGGGGGGGTAGGCACCGGGGAGCTGTTTTTT
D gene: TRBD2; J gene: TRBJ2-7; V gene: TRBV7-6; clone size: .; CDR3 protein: CASSPITSGRAVQYF; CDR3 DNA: TGTGCCAGCAGTCCCATCACTAGCGGGAGGGCCGTGCAGTACTTC
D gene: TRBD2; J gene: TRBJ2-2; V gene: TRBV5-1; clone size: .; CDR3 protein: CASSRLVAGINTGELFF; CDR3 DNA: TGCGCCAGCAGCCGCCTCGTAGCGGGTATAAACACCGGGGAGCTGTTTTTT
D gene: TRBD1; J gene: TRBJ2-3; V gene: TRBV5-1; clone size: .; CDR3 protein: CASSLGTGTAVRDTQYF; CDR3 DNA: TGCGCCAGCAGCTTGGGTACCGGGACAGCCGTGAGAGATACGCAGTATTTT
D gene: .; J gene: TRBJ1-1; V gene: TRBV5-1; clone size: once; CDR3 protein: CASSLDFGRGWSEAFF; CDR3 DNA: TGCGCCAGCAGCTTGGATTTTGGGAGGGGGTGGAGTGAAGCTTTCTTT
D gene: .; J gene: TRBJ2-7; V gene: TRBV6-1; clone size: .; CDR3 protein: CASSGVDWRDPYEQYF; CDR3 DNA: TGTGCCAGCAGTGGGGTGGACTGGAGAGATCCCTACGAGCAGTACTTC